The entry below describes one TCR beta chain. Its antigen is undetermined. The sample is drawn from a study of cytomegalovirus exposure and HLA in healthy donors. The study, taken as a whole, reports: Whilst most TCR sequences proved rare, a subset of public TCRs occurred across many donors. The likely explanation for a cluster of highly shared sequence variants was sequencing artifact.

Germline loops: CDR1 MNHEY, CDR2 SMNVEV (reference sequence). The CDR3 has 17 amino acids. Those who donated were healthy bone marrow donors. 13 Jbeta primers and 60 Vbeta primers were used for the PCR. Profiling relied on immunoSEQ multiplex PCR, and the TCRdb table lists in-frame clones only, not all of them. The sample yields over 200,000 clones, roughly 80% seen once. This sequence originates from a male donor in good health and CMV-seronegative. The sample consisted of PBMCs. This chain joins TRBV27 and TRBJ2-5, with 10 bases aligning to TRBD1. The DNA end lines up better with TRBJ2-7; the J call may be wrong. The CDR3 is CASSSPNPGQGSYEQYF. The CDR3 DNA sequence: TGTGCCAGCAGTTCGCCTAACCCGGGACAGGGGTCCTACGAGCAGTACTTC.